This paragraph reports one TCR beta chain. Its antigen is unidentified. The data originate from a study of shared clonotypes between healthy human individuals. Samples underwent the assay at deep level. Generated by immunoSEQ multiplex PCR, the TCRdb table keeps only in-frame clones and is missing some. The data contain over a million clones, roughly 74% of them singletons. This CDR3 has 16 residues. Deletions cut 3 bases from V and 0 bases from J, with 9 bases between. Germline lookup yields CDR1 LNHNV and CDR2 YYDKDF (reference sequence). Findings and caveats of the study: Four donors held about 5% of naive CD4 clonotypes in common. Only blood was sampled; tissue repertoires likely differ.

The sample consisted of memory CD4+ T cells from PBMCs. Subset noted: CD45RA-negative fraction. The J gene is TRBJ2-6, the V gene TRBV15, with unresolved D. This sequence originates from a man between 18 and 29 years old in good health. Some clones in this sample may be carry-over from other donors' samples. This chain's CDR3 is CATSRSFSSGANVLTF. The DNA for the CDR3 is TGTGCCACCAGCAGGAGCTTTAGCTCTGGGGCCAACGTCCTGACTTTC.